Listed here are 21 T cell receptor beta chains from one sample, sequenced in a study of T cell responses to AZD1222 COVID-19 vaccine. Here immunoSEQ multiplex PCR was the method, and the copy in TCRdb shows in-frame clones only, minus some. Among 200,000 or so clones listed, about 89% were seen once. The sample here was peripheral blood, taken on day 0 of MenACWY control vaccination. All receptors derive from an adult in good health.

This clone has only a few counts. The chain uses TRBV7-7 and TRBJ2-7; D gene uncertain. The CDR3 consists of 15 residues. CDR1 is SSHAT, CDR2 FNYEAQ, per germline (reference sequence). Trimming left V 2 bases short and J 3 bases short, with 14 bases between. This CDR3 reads CASSLNIGDNYEQYF. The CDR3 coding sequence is TGTGCCAGCAGCTTAAATATCGGAGATAACTACGAGCAGTACTTC.

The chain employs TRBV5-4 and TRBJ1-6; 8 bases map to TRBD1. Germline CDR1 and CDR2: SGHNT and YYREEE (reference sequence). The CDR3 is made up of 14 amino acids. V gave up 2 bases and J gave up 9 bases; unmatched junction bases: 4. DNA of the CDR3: TGTGCCAGCAGCTTAGGACAGGGCTCTTCACCCCTCCACTTT. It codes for CASSLGQGSSPLHF.

The CDR3 bases are TGTGCCAGCAGCCCCACTGCGGGGTCTAATGAAAAACTGTTTTTT. Protein sequence: CASSPTAGSNEKLFF. J is TRBJ1-4 and V is TRBV7-9, with D uncertain. The CDR3 is 15 residues long. Germline CDR1 reads SEHNR; CDR2 reads FQNEAQ (reference sequence). Trimming removed 5 bases at V and 3 bases at J, with 13 bases between.

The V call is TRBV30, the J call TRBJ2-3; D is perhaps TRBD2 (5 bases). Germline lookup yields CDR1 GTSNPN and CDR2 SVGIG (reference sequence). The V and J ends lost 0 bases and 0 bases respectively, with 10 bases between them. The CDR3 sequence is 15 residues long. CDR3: CAWSVGGSSTDTQYF. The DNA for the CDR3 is TGTGCCTGGAGTGTTGGCGGGTCTAGCACAGATACGCAGTATTTT.

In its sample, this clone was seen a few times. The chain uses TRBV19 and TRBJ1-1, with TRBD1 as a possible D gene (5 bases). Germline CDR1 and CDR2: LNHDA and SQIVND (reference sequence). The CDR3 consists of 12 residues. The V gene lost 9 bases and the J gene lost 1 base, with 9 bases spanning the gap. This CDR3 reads CASAGQNTEAFF. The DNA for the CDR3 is TGTGCCAGCGCTGGACAGAACACTGAAGCTTTCTTT.

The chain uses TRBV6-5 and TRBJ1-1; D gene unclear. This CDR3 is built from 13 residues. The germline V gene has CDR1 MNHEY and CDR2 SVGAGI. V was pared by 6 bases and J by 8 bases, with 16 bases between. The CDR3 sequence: CASSLTLNIEAFF. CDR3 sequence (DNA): TGTGCCAGCAGCTTAACCCTGAATATCGAAGCTTTCTTT.

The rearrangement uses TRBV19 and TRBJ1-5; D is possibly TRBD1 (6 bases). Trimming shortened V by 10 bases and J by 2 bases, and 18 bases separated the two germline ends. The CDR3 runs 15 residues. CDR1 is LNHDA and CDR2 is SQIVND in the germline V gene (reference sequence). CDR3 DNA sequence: TGTGCCACCTATTCAAGGGGGGCCGGCAATCAGCCCCAGCATTTT. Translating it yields CATYSRGAGNQPQHF.

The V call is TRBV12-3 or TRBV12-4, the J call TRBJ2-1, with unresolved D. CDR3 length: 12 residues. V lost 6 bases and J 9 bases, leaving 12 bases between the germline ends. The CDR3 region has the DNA TGTGCCAGCAGCACACTGACTGGTGAGCAGTTCTTC. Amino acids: CASSTLTGEQFF.

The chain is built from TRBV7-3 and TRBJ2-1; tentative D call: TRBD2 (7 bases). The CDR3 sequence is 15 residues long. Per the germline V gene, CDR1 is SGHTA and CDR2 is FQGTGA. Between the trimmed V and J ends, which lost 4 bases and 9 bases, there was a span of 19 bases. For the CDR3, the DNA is TGTGCCAGCAGCTCTGGCGCTGGCGGGGGCCGTGAGCAGTTCTTC. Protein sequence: CASSSGAGGGREQFF.

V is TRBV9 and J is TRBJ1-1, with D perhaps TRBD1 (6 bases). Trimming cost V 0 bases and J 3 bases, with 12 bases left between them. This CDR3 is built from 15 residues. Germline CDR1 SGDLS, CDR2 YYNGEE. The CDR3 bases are TGTGCCAGCAGCGTAGCACAGGGCCGGCACACTGAAGCTTTCTTT. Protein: CASSVAQGRHTEAFF.

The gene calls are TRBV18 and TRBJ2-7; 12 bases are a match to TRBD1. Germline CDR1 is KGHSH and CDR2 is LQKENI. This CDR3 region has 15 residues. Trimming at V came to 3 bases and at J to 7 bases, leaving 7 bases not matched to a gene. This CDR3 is CASSPRGQGAREQYF. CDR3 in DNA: TGTGCCAGCTCACCCCGGGGACAGGGGGCGAGGGAGCAGTACTTC.

The CDR3 coding sequence is TGTGCCAGTAGTTCGTCGACACCTGGGGGCAATCAGCCCCAGCATTTT. Amino acid sequence: CASSSSTPGGNQPQHF. This chain uses TRBV19 with TRBJ1-5; D is undetermined. Trimming cost V 5 bases and J 2 bases, with 16 bases left between them. CDR3 size: 16 residues. Germline CDR1 LNHDA, CDR2 SQIVND (reference sequence).

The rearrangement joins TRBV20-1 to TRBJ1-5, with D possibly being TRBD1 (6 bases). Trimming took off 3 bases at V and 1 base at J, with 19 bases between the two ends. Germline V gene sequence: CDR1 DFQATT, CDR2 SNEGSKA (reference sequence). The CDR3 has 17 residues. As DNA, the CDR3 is TGCAGTGCTAGTCCGATCCGGGCCGGACAGAGCAATCAGCCCCAGCATTTT. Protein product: CSASPIRAGQSNQPQHF.

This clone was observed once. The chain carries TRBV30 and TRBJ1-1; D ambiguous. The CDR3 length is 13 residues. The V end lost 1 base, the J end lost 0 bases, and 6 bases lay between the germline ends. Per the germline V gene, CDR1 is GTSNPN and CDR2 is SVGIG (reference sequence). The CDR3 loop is CAWSEAVNTEAFF. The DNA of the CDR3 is TGTGCCTGGAGTGAGGCGGTGAACACTGAAGCTTTCTTT.

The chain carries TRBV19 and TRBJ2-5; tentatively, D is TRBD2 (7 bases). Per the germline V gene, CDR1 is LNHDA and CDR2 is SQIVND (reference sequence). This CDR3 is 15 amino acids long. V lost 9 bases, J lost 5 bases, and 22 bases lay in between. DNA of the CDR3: TGTGCCAGCGCCCCAGGGGCCGTCGGGGGGGAGACCCAGTACTTC. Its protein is CASAPGAVGGETQYF.

CDR3 DNA sequence: TGTGCCAGCAGACTAACCCCTAGCGGGAGGGAGACCCAGTACTTC. It codes for CASRLTPSGRETQYF. The rearrangement joins TRBV7-6 to TRBJ2-5, with 11 nucleotides matching TRBD2. The trim removed 6 bases at V and 5 bases at J, leaving 8 bases unmatched. The CDR3 is 15 residues long. Germline V gene lookup returns CDR1 SGHVS and CDR2 FNYEAQ.

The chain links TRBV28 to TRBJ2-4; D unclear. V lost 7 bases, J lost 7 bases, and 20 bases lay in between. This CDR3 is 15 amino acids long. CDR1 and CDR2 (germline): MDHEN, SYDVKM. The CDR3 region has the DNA TGTGCCAGCACCCCTGGGGTCCTTGAGGCGAACATTCAGTACTTC. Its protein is CASTPGVLEANIQYF.

CDR3 coding DNA: TGTGCCAGCAGCGTAGCCCCTAGCGGGGGGGCCTACGAGCAGTACTTC. The encoded protein is CASSVAPSGGAYEQYF. The V call is TRBV9, the J call TRBJ2-7; 12 bases line up with TRBD2. This CDR3 comprises 16 residues. Trimming removed 0 bases from V and 2 bases from J; junction bases left unmatched: 3. The V gene's germline CDR1 is SGDLS and CDR2 YYNGEE.

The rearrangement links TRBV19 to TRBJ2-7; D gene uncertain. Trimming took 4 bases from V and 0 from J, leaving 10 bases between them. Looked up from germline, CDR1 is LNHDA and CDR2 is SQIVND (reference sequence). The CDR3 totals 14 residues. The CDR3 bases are TGTGCCAGTAGTAGAGTAGCTTACTCCTACGAGCAGTACTTC. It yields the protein CASSRVAYSYEQYF.

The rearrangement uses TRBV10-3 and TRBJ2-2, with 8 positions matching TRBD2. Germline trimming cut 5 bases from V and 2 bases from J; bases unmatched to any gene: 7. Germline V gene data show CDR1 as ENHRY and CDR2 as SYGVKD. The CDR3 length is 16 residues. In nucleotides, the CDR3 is TGTGCCATCAGTTCTAGCGGGCTATCCAACACCGGGGAGCTGTTTTTT. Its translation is CAISSSGLSNTGELFF.

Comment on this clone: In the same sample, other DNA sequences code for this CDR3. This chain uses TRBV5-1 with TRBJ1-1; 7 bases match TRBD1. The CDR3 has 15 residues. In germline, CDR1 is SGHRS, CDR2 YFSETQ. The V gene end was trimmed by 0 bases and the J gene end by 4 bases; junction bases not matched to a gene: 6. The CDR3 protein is CASSLGQGGGTEAFF. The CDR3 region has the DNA TGCGCCAGCAGCTTGGGACAGGGAGGGGGCACTGAAGCTTTCTTT.